The 29 T cell receptor beta chains given below trace back to one sample, sequenced in a study of blood T cells in healthy people across ages. PCR was performed a second time for about 7 to 11 cycles using a sample-barcoded 5' primer and a J-beta primer mix. MiXCR, run by TCRdb on the 5' RACE reads, gives a single entry per CDR3 protein. The sample lists 600,000 to 850,000 distinct CDR3 sequences; 35% to 45% were seen once. Input material: blood. The receptor source for this set is a woman aged 60-75 years in good health.

There are a few counts of this clonotype. V usage is TRBV3-1 and J usage is TRBJ1-4; weak D call: TRBD1 (6 bases). Germline-derived CDR1 and CDR2 are LGHDT and YNNKEL (reference sequence). The CDR3 has 15 residues. V lost 6 bases to trimming and J lost 5 bases, with 16 bases between them. The CDR3 here is CASSRGLTENEKLFF. The CDR3 region has the DNA TGTGCCAGCAGTCGGGGGCTGACGGAGAATGAAAAACTGTTTTTT.

This clonotype was recorded a few times. The J gene is TRBJ1-3, the V gene TRBV7-9; D call uncertain. The V gene's germline CDR1 is SEHNR and CDR2 FQNEAQ (reference sequence). V lost 8 bases and J 4 bases, leaving 9 bases between the germline ends. The CDR3 has 12 residues. CDR3 residues: CASVGSGNTIYF. The CDR3 nucleotides are TGTGCCAGCGTCGGGTCAGGAAACACCATATATTTT.

This chain uses TRBV3-1 with TRBJ1-1; D is unclear. V lost 1 base and J 6 bases, leaving 9 bases between the germline ends. Germline V lookup: CDR1 LGHDT, CDR2 YNNKEL (reference sequence). The CDR3 has 13 residues. The CDR3 loop is CASSQGGDPEAFF. As DNA, the CDR3 is TGTGCCAGCAGCCAAGGCGGCGACCCTGAAGCTTTCTTT. Full variable domain (outside the CDR3, taken from reference TRBV3-1 and TRBJ1-1): DTAVSQTPKYLVTQMGNDKSIKCEQNLGHDTMYWYKQDSKKFLKIMFSYNNKELIINETVPNRFSPKSPDKAHLNLHINSLELGDSAVYFCASSQGGDPEAFFGQGTRLTVV.

The chain combines TRBV25-1 with TRBJ1-2, with a tentative D call TRBD1 (5 bases). Between the trimmed V and J ends, which lost 4 bases and 6 bases, there was a span of 12 bases. This CDR3 comprises 13 residues. Per the germline V gene, CDR1 is MGHDK and CDR2 is SYGVNS. CDR3 nucleotides: TGTGCCAGCAGTGCAGGGCCTTTTGATGGCTACACCTTC. It encodes CASSAGPFDGYTF.

About this clonotype itself: Relative to the germline gene, one junction end is altered; a read error may explain this. This rearrangement joins TRBV20-1 to TRBJ2-3; TRBD2 is a possible D gene (5 bases). CDR1 is DFQATT, CDR2 SNEGSKA, per germline (reference sequence). This CDR3 is 13 amino acids long. CDR3 protein: CSASIRGVATRYF. The CDR3 nucleotides read TGCAGTGCTAGTATACGGGGAGTTGCAACGCGGTATTTT.

V usage is TRBV7-9 and J usage is TRBJ1-2, with D maybe TRBD1 (5 bases). Germline CDR1 SEHNR, CDR2 FQNEAQ (reference sequence). With 4 bases removed from V and 3 bases from J, the gap between germline ends came to 18 bases. The length of the CDR3 is 16 residues. CDR3 residues: CASSYLVWDSDYGYTF. DNA for the CDR3: TGTGCCAGCAGCTACCTCGTCTGGGACTCGGACTATGGCTACACCTTC.

This clonotype was seen a few times. The chain links TRBV2 to TRBJ1-2; TRBD1 is a possible D gene (6 bases). This CDR3 contains 14 residues. The germline CDR1 and CDR2 sequences are SNHLY and FYNNEI. Trimming pared 2 bases from V and 1 base from J, leaving 8 bases between. For the CDR3, the DNA is TGTGCCAGCAGTGAATACAGGGTTAACTATGGCTACACCTTC. Its protein product is CASSEYRVNYGYTF.

This clonotype was observed at least ten times. The V gene is TRBV25-1, the J gene TRBJ2-7; 12 nucleotides line up with TRBD1. Germline values: CDR1 MGHDK, CDR2 SYGVNS. The junction had 10 bases not matched to a gene; V was cut back by 4 bases and J by 6 bases. This CDR3 is 16 amino acids long. The CDR3 coding sequence is TGTGCCAGCAGTGCGGCCGGGACAGGGGGCTTGGGCGAGCAGTACTTC. Its translation: CASSAAGTGGLGEQYF.

This clonotype was found a few times. The chain couples TRBV7-3 to TRBJ1-4, with TRBD1 as a possible D gene (6 bases). The germline CDR1 and CDR2 sequences are SGHTA and FQGTGA. The CDR3 length is 15 residues. Between the trimmed V and J ends, which lost 5 bases and 3 bases, there was a span of 13 bases. The CDR3 DNA follows: TGTGCCAGCAGCCCCGGACAGACACCTAATGAAAAACTGTTTTTT. As protein: CASSPGQTPNEKLFF.

As for this clonotype: A much larger clone differs from this one at a single base, so this may be a read error. This chain joins TRBV4-3 and TRBJ2-5, with a tentative D call TRBD2 (5 bases). Germline V gene lookup returns CDR1 LGHNA and CDR2 YSLEER. The CDR3 extends over 16 amino acids. The CDR3 sequence is CASGQGGGGYQETQYF. The DNA of the CDR3 is TGCGCCAGCGGCCAAGGAGGCGGCGGGTACCAAGAGACCCAGTACTTC.

This clonotype was counted between two and nine times. The chain uses TRBV20-1 and TRBJ2-5; 8 positions match TRBD2. Germline V gene lookup returns CDR1 DFQATT and CDR2 SNEGSKA (reference sequence). Trimming at V came to 1 base and at J to 5 bases, leaving 6 bases not matched to a gene. There are 14 residues in the CDR3. The chain's CDR3 is CSARAGGLGETQYF. For the CDR3, the DNA is TGCAGTGCTAGAGCGGGGGGGCTTGGGGAGACCCAGTACTTC.

V gene TRBV20-1 combines with J gene TRBJ1-4; tentatively, D is TRBD1 (6 bases). Germline CDR1 reads DFQATT; CDR2 reads SNEGSKA (reference sequence). Trimming pared 4 bases from V and 1 base from J, leaving 13 bases between. The CDR3 consists of 15 residues. This CDR3 reads CSANLRQETNEKLFF. The DNA for the CDR3 is TGCAGTGCTAACCTCCGACAGGAAACTAATGAAAAACTGTTTTTT.

The sample holds many counts of this clonotype. This chain links TRBV27 with TRBJ2-7, with D unclear. V was shortened by 6 bases and J by 9 bases, with 24 bases between the two germline ends. The CDR3 covers 15 residues. From germline, CDR1 is MNHEY and CDR2 SMNVEV (reference sequence). The CDR3 nucleotides are TGTGCCAGCAGCGACAAAGGGTTTTACTCGAGCTGGCAGTACTTC. It encodes CASSDKGFYSSWQYF.

V and J are TRBV6-5 and TRBJ2-3; TRBD1 matches at 9 bases. The CDR3 is 16 residues long. Losses at the gene ends were 5 bases for V and 2 bases for J; bases not matched to a gene: 8. Germline CDR1 is MNHEY and CDR2 is SVGAGI. The CDR3 DNA reads as TGTGCCAGCAGTCACCAGGGGACAGGGCTCACAGATACGCAGTATTTT. The encoded protein is CASSHQGTGLTDTQYF.

In DNA form, the CDR3 reads TGTGCCAGCAGCCCGAGAGGACAGGCTGCTAATGAAAAACTGTTTTTT. Amino acids: CASSPRGQAANEKLFF. V gene TRBV9 combines with J gene TRBJ1-4, with 7 bases identical to TRBD1. The CDR3 runs to 16 residues. The J segment lost 3 bases and the V segment lost 4 bases, leaving 9 bases of the junction unmatched. The germline CDR1 and CDR2 sequences are SGDLS and YYNGEE.

This clonotype was seen more than once but under ten times. The chain uses TRBV3-1 and TRBJ1-1, with 8 bases identical to TRBD1. Trimming took 0 bases from V and 1 from J; bases not matched to a gene: 4. The CDR3 runs to 16 residues. Germline V gives CDR1 LGHDT, CDR2 YNNKEL (reference sequence). CDR3 in DNA: TGTGCCAGCAGCCAAGATAGGCAGGGGGCGAACACTGAAGCTTTCTTT. Its translation: CASSQDRQGANTEAFF.

The rearrangement links TRBV7-9 to TRBJ2-6; 8 bases agree with TRBD2. The CDR3 is 20 residues long. The trim removed 5 bases at V and 2 bases at J, leaving 17 bases unmatched. The germline V gene has CDR1 SEHNR and CDR2 FQNEAQ (reference sequence). CDR3 loop: CASSPTAGGAIRPGANVLTF. The CDR3, as DNA: TGTGCCAGCAGCCCAACCGCGGGGGGCGCAATCAGGCCTGGGGCCAACGTCCTGACTTTC. The variable domain in full, completed from reference TRBV7-9 and TRBJ2-6, reads DTGVSQNPRHKITKRGQNVTFRCDPISEHNRLYWYRQTLGQGPEFLTYFQNEAQLEKSRLLSDRFSAERPKGSFSTLEIQRTEQGDSAMYLCASSPTAGGAIRPGANVLTFGAGSRLTVL.

The DNA for the CDR3 is TGCAGTGCTAGGGAGGCACAGGGGACCGGGGAGCTGTTTTTT. The encoded protein is CSAREAQGTGELFF. The rearrangement joins TRBV20-1 to TRBJ2-2, with 7 bases fitting TRBD1. Germline assignment: CDR1 DFQATT and CDR2 SNEGSKA (reference sequence). The J segment lost 5 bases and the V segment lost 3 bases, leaving 6 bases of the junction unmatched. The CDR3 sequence is 14 residues long.

This chain connects TRBV6-6 to TRBJ1-4; D call uncertain. The CDR3 totals 14 residues. Per germline, CDR1 MNHNY and CDR2 SVGAGI (reference sequence). V was pared by 6 bases and J by 8 bases, with 16 bases between. The CDR3 DNA reads as TGTGCCAGCAGAATCGTAGAACTGGGCGAAAAACTGTTTTTT. Its translation: CASRIVELGEKLFF.

This clonotype came up a few times. J is TRBJ1-5 and V is TRBV20-1; a possible D gene is TRBD1 (5 bases). CDR3 length equals 13 residues. With 4 bases removed from V and 3 bases from J, the gap between germline ends came to 10 bases. Looked up from germline, CDR1 is DFQATT and CDR2 is SNEGSKA (reference sequence). In DNA, the CDR3 is TGCAGTGCTATCCAGGGCCTCAATCAGCCCCAGCATTTT. Translation gives CSAIQGLNQPQHF.

This clonotype was seen a handful of times. The chain combines TRBV29-1 with TRBJ1-5; 7 bases line up with TRBD1. The CDR3 runs 14 residues. Trimming took 4 bases from V and 7 from J; bases not matched to a gene: 10. Germline loops: CDR1 SQVTM, CDR2 ANQGSEA. CDR3 loop: CSVVTTGQGQPQHF. DNA of the CDR3: TGCAGCGTTGTAACGACAGGGCAAGGGCAGCCCCAGCATTTT. Full variable domain (missing parts from reference TRBV29-1 and TRBJ1-5): SAVISQKPSRDICQRGTSLTIQCQVDSQVTMMFWYRQQPGQSLTLIATANQGSEATYESGFVIDKFPISRPNLTFSTLTVSNMSPEDSSIYLCSVVTTGQGQPQHFGDGTRLSIL.

This rearrangement joins TRBV7-8 to TRBJ2-3; TRBD2 matches 9 bases. With 0 bases clipped from V and 2 bases from J, the junction kept 12 bases outside the gene matches. CDR1 and CDR2 from the germline V gene are SGHVS and FQNEAQ. The CDR3 consists of 19 residues. The CDR3 sequence: CASSLARFPGLALTDTQYF. The CDR3 DNA reads as TGTGCCAGCAGCTTAGCCCGCTTCCCGGGACTAGCACTCACAGATACGCAGTATTTT.

This clonotype was detected ten times or more. The chain uses TRBV4-3 and TRBJ2-3, with D unresolved. The CDR3 sequence is 16 residues long. Germline values: CDR1 LGHNA, CDR2 YSLEER. V dropped 0 bases and J dropped 2 bases, with 12 bases sitting between them. The CDR3 reads CASSQDVGGFTDTQYF. The DNA for the CDR3 is TGCGCCAGCAGCCAAGACGTCGGCGGATTCACAGATACGCAGTATTTT.

The sample holds a few counts of this clonotype. This chain uses TRBV7-2 with TRBJ1-1, with TRBD1 identical over 12 bases. Looked up from germline, CDR1 is SGHTA and CDR2 is FQGNSA. This CDR3 has 16 residues. J lost 5 bases, V lost 5 bases, and 9 bases had no gene match. The DNA for the CDR3 is TGTGCCAGCAGCCCGTGGGACAGGGGGCGCGAAACTGAAGCTTTCTTT. It specifies CASSPWDRGRETEAFF.

At least ten counts were recorded for this clonotype. The chain recombines TRBV28 with TRBJ2-1, with 14 bases lining up with TRBD2. Losses at the gene ends were 3 bases for V and 4 bases for J; bases not matched to a gene: 8. Germline-derived CDR1 and CDR2 are MDHEN and SYDVKM. The CDR3 spans 18 residues. The CDR3 nucleotides are TGTGCCAGCAGTTTGGGACTAGCGGGAGTACTCCAATACAATGAGCAGTTCTTC. Translated: CASSLGLAGVLQYNEQFF.

The rearrangement joins TRBV27 to TRBJ1-1; a possible D gene is TRBD1 (6 bases). Looked up from germline, CDR1 is MNHEY and CDR2 is SMNVEV (reference sequence). Trimming left V 7 bases short and J 5 bases short, with 20 bases between. This CDR3 region has 15 residues. This CDR3 reads CASMRENRVSTEAFF. The CDR3 DNA reads as TGTGCCAGCATGAGGGAAAACAGGGTTTCGACTGAAGCTTTCTTT.

Only a few counts were recorded for this clonotype. The chain uses TRBV5-1 and TRBJ1-1; 12 bases align to TRBD1. The germline V gene encodes CDR1 SGHRS and CDR2 YFSETQ. Unmatched junction bases numbered 12, after V lost 4 bases and J lost 2 bases. The CDR3 sequence is 18 residues long. The CDR3 DNA reads as TGCGCCAGCAGCCCCGGGACAGGGGGCTTCGGGGGAAACACTGAAGCTTTCTTT. It encodes CASSPGTGGFGGNTEAFF.

The chain couples TRBV3-1 to TRBJ2-7, with 10 nucleotides matching TRBD2. The CDR3 is made up of 16 amino acids. V dropped 4 bases and J dropped 3; count of bases not matched to a gene: 9. Germline-derived CDR1 and CDR2 are LGHDT and YNNKEL (reference sequence). The CDR3 spells CASSPASGRKIYEQYF. Here the CDR3 DNA reads TGTGCCAGCAGCCCCGCTAGCGGGAGAAAGATCTACGAGCAGTACTTC.

The chain is built from TRBV20-1 and TRBJ2-7; 13 bases align to TRBD2. This CDR3 comprises 16 residues. The junction had 6 bases not matched to a gene; V was cut back by 2 bases and J by 2 bases. Germline assignment: CDR1 DFQATT and CDR2 SNEGSKA (reference sequence). In nucleotides, the CDR3 is TGCAGTGCTAGACCTCAAACTAGCGGGAGGGCCTACGAGCAGTACTTC. Amino acid sequence: CSARPQTSGRAYEQYF.